The clone carrying this TCR beta chain occurred once. Its antigen is undetermined. Per the germline V gene, CDR1 is SGHRS and CDR2 is YFSETQ. V lost 0 bases to trimming and J lost 6 bases; unmatched junction nucleotides: 8. The CDR3 consists of 15 residues. Measured with immunoSEQ multiplex PCR; TCRdb has only the in-frame clones, and not every one. The sample consists of 40,000 to 45,000 clones, about 81% of them appearing once. The sample is drawn from a study of OX40 agonist ivuxolimab in advanced cancers. Overall study context: Dose-escalation cases comprised hepatocellular carcinoma, melanoma, renal cell or head and neck cancer. Study results and caveats: The average count of expanded clones was higher among CD8+ T cells than among CD4+. Some of the lowest clonal expansion was seen in partial responders at 0.1-3.0 mg/kg.

Collection of blood occurred at baseline, at cycle 4 day 1, and at cycle 7 day 1. This TCR came from an adult with an advanced solid tumor such as melanoma, head and neck, liver or kidney cancer. This chain uses TRBV5-1 with TRBJ1-2, with 7 bases identical to TRBD1. The sequenced sample was CD4+ or CD8+ T cells sorted from blood, obtained in a trial of the OX40 agonist ivuxolimab. The CDR3 loop is CASSLVFTGVDGYTF. The CDR3 DNA is TGCGCCAGCAGCTTGGTTTTTACAGGGGTAGATGGCTACACCTTC.